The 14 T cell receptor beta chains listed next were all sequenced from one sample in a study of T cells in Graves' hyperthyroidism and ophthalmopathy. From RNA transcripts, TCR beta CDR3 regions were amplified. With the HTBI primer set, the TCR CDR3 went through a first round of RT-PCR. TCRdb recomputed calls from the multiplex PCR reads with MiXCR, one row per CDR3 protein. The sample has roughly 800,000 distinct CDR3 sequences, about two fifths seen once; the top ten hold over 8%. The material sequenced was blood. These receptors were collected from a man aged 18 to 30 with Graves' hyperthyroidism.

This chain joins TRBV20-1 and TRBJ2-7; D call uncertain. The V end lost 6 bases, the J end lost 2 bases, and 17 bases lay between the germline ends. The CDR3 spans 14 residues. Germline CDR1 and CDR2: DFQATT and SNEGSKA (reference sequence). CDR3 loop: CSASRPDETYEQYF. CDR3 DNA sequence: TGCAGTGCCAGCAGACCTGACGAGACCTACGAGCAGTACTTC.

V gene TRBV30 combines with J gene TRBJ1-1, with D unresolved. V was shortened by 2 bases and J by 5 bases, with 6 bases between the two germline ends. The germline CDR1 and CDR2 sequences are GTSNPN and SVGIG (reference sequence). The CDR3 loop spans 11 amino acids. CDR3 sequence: CAWSRQTEAFF. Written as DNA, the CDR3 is TGTGCCTGGAGTCGACAAACTGAAGCTTTCTTT.

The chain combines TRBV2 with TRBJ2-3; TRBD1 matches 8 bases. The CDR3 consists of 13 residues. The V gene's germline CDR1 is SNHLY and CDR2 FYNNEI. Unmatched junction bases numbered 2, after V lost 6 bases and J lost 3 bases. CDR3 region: CASSYRGTDTQYF. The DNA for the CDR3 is TGTGCCAGCAGCTACAGGGGGACAGATACGCAGTATTTT.

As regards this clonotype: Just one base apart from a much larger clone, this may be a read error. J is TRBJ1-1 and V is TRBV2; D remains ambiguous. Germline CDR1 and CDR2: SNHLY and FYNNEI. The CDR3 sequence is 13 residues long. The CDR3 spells CASIEPVNTEAFF. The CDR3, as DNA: TGTGCCAGCATTGAACCGGTGAACACTGAAGCTTTCTTT.

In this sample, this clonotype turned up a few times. Written as DNA, the CDR3 is TGCGCCAGCAGCCAAGGAGCAGCGGGGATTGACTACGAGCAGTACTTC. Translating it yields CASSQGAAGIDYEQYF. This chain joins TRBV4-3 and TRBJ2-7; 7 bases match TRBD2. The ends lost 1 base at V and 3 bases at J; junction bases unmatched: 9. CDR1 is LGHNA and CDR2 is YSLEER in the germline V gene. This CDR3 spans 16 amino acids.

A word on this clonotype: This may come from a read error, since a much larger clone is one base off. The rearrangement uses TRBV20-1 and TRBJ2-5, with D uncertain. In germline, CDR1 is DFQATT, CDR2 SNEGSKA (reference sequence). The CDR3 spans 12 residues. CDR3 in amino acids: CCALHEQETQYF. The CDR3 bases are TGCTGTGCCCTTCATGAACAAGAGACCCAGTACTTC.

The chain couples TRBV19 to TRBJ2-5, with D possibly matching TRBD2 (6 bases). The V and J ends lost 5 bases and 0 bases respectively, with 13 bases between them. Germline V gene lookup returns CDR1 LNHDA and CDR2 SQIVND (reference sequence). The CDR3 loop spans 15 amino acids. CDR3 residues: CASSRGLAYQETQYF. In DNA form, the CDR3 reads TGTGCCAGTAGTCGAGGGCTAGCGTACCAAGAGACCCAGTACTTC.

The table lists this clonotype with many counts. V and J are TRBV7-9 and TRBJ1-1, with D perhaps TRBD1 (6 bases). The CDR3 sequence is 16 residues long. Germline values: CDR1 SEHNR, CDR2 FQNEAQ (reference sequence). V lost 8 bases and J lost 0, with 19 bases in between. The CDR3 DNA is TGTGCCAGCGCTGGGTCGGGGACACCTATGAACACTGAAGCTTTCTTT. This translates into CASAGSGTPMNTEAFF.

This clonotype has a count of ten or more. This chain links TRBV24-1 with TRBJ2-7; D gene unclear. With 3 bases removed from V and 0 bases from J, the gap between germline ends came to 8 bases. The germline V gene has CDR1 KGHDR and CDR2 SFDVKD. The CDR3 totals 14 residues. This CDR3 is CATSDNGNSYEQYF. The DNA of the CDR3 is TGTGCCACCAGTGATAACGGCAACTCCTACGAGCAGTACTTC.

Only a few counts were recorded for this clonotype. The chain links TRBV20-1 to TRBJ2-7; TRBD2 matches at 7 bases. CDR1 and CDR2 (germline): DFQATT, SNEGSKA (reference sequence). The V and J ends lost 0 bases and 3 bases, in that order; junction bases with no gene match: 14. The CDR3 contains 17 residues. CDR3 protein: CSAREPATSALLYEQYF. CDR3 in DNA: TGCAGTGCTAGAGAACCCGCAACTAGCGCGCTGCTCTACGAGCAGTACTTC.

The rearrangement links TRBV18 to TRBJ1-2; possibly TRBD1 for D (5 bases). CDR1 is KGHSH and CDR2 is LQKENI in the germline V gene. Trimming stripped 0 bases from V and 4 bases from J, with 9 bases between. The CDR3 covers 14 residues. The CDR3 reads CASSPPGETYGYTF. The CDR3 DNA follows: TGTGCCAGCTCACCACCGGGGGAAACCTATGGCTACACCTTC. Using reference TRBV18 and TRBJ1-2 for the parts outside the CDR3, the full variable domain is NAGVMQNPRHLVRRRGQEARLRCSPMKGHSHVYWYRQLPEEGLKFMVYLQKENIIDESGMPKERFSAEFPKEGPSILRIQQVVRGDSAAYFCASSPPGETYGYTFGSGTRLTVV.

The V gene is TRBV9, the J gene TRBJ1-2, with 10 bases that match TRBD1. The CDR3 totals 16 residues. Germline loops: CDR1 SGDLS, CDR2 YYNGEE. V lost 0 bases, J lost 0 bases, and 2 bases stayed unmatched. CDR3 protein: CASSVEGTGANYGYTF. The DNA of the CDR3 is TGTGCCAGCAGCGTAGAGGGGACAGGGGCTAACTATGGCTACACCTTC.

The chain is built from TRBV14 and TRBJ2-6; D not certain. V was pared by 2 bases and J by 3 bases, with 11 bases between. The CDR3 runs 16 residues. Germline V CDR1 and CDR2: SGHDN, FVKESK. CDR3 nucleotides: TGTGCCAGCAGCCAATCTGGGTTCGGTGGGGCCAACGTCCTGACTTTC. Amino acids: CASSQSGFGGANVLTF.

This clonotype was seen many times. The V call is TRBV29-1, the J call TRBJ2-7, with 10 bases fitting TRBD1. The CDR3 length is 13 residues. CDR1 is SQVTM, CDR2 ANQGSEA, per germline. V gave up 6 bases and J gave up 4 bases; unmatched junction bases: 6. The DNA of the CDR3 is TGCAGCGTCCTAGGGACAGGGGATTACGAGCAGTACTTC. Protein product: CSVLGTGDYEQYF.